This T cell receptor beta chain was recovered during a study of blood T cell repertoires in COVID-19. The CDR3 totals 15 residues. Trimming cost V 5 bases and J 4 bases, with 17 bases left between them. Germline assignment: CDR1 MDHEN and CDR2 SYDVKM. Enrolled through a virtual design, the participants were between roughly 18 and 90 years of age and came from about two dozen US areas. Participants had their cohort set by participant-reported clinical history. Profiling relied on immunoSEQ multiplex PCR, and the TCRdb table lists in-frame clones only, not all of them. The repertoire consists of approximately 150,000 clones, with around 85% occurring once and the leading ten covering about 5.3%.

The chain employs TRBV28 and TRBJ1-1, with D possibly TRBD1 on 5 matching bases. Source material: PBMCs or T cells enriched from blood (not recorded which). The sequence was collected from a woman aged 35 to 49 with acute COVID-19. Here the CDR3 reads CASSGFRGASTEAFF. The CDR3 DNA follows: TGTGCCAGCAGTGGGTTTAGGGGCGCCAGCACTGAAGCTTTCTTT.